These T cell receptor beta chains were read from a single sample in a study of OX40 agonist ivuxolimab in advanced cancers. Assay used: immunoSEQ multiplex PCR; TCRdb lists only in-frame clones, some missing. This sample yields tens of thousands of clones, of which 80% to 90% are seen a single time; about 1.1% belongs to the top ten. This specimen was CD4+ or CD8+ T cells sorted from blood, taken in a trial of the OX40 agonist ivuxolimab. The source is an adult with an advanced solid tumor such as melanoma, head and neck, liver or kidney cancer. Both conserved end residues are part of each CDR3. Fields, in order: D gene, clone size, J gene, V gene, CDR3 DNA, CDR3 protein. D genes are given only for firm matches. Clone size, where shown, is once, few, many, or a class for clones that have expanded.

TRBD1	NA	TRBJ2-7	TRBV10-3	TGTGCCACCAGGCGGGACAGGGCGACCTACGAGCAGTACTTC	CATRRDRATYEQYF
NA	NA	TRBJ2-7	TRBV5-1	TGCGCCAGCAGCCAGGCCGGGACAATATACGAGCAGTACTTC	CASSQAGTIYEQYF
NA	once	TRBJ1-2	TRBV5-6	TGTGCCAGCAGCTTGGGGGTTTCCGGTAACTATGGCTACACCTTC	CASSLGVSGNYGYTF
TRBD1	NA	TRBJ1-1	TRBV18	TGTGCCAGCTCACCAGGACAGGTCGGGGCTTTCTTT	CASSPGQVGAFF
NA	NA	TRBJ2-5	TRBV28	TGTGCCAGCAGGACTGGGGGGCCAGGGGAGACCCAGTACTTC	CASRTGGPGETQYF
TRBD1	NA	TRBJ1-2	TRBV5-1	TGCGCCAGCAGCTTAGGACAGGTGGTGGGAGGCTACACCTTC	CASSLGQVVGGYTF
NA	NA	TRBJ1-3	TRBV2	TGTGCCAGCAACCCAGCAGGGCCTCAAAACACCATATATTTT	CASNPAGPQNTIYF
NA	NA	TRBJ1-2	TRBV7-3	TGTGCCAGCAGCTACGGACAGAATAACTATGGCTACACCTTC	CASSYGQNNYGYTF
TRBD1	NA	TRBJ1-1	TRBV4-2	TGTGCCAGCAGCCGGGGCGGGACAGGGATCGGTTTCTTT	CASSRGGTGIGFF
NA	NA	TRBJ1-5	TRBV23-1	TGCGCCAGCCTGGTTCAGGGGATTGGGTATAGCAATCAGCCCCAGCATTTT	CASLVQGIGYSNQPQHF
TRBD2	NA	TRBJ2-3	TRBV9	TGTGCCAGCAGCGTAGACCTAGCGGGGGGGCCCGGCACAGATACGCAGTATTTT	CASSVDLAGGPGTDTQYF
TRBD2	NA	TRBJ2-2	TRBV19	TGTGCCAGTAGTGAGCGGGGGGGCAACACCGGGGAGCTGTTTTTT	CASSERGGNTGELFF
NA	NA	TRBJ1-5	TRBV2	TGTGCCAGCAGTGTAGGAGGGAATAGCAATCAGCCCCAGCATTTT	CASSVGGNSNQPQHF
NA	NA	TRBJ2-7	TRBV4-1	TGCGCCAGCAGCCAAGACGTCGGCGAGCAGTACTTC	CASSQDVGEQYF
TRBD1	once	TRBJ2-5	TRBV18	TGTGCCAGCTCACCAAGGACAGGGGAGGAGACCCAGTACTTC	CASSPRTGEETQYF
NA	NA	TRBJ1-2	TRBV28	TGTGCCAGCCGTCCTGGGGGACAACCGACCCCTAGATTTACATTC	CASRPGGQPTPRFTF
NA	NA	TRBJ2-2	TRBV9	TGTGCCAGCAGCGTAGACGGTAGCGGCACCGGGGAGCTGTTTTTT	CASSVDGSGTGELFF
TRBD2	NA	TRBJ2-7	TRBV4-2	TGTGCCAGCGCCAGAAGCCTAGCGGCCCACGAGCAGTACTTC	CASARSLAAHEQYF
NA	NA	TRBJ1-1	TRBV18	TGTGCCAGCTCACCCGATTTGGACGGGCAAGCTTTCTTT	CASSPDLDGQAFF
NA	NA	TRBJ1-3	TRBV9	TGTGCCAGCAGCGTAGAGGCAGAAGGAAACACCATATATTTT	CASSVEAEGNTIYF
NA	few	TRBJ1-2	TRBV5-4	TGTGCCAGCAGCTTGGGGGGGTTTGGCTACACCTTC	CASSLGGFGYTF
TRBD1	NA	TRBJ1-1	TRBV7-2	TGTGCCAACTGGGTCGGCAGGGGGATCACTGAAGCTTTCTTT	CANWVGRGITEAFF
TRBD1	NA	TRBJ1-2	TRBV6-4	TGTGCCAGCAGGACCGGACAGGGGAATTACGGCTACACCTTC	CASRTGQGNYGYTF
NA	once	TRBJ2-7	TRBV4-3	TGCGCCAGCAGCCAAGATCATAGGGTTTGGGGCGAGCAGTACTTC	CASSQDHRVWGEQYF
NA	NA	TRBJ2-3	TRBV19	TGTGCCAGTAGTATCCGGAGGGCCAGCACAGATACGCAGTATTTT	CASSIRRASTDTQYF
TRBD1	NA	TRBJ1-2	TRBV10-3	TGTGCCATCAGTGAGACGGACAGGGGTCGGCATGGCTACACCTTC	CAISETDRGRHGYTF
NA	few	TRBJ2-2	TRBV6-1	TGTGCCAGCAGTGAAACTTACGGGGGAAGCTCCACCGGGGAGCTGTTTTTT	CASSETYGGSSTGELFF
NA	NA	TRBJ2-7	TRBV7-9	TGTGCCAGCAGCTTTGTTGGTTGGGAGAACTACGAGCAGTACTTC	CASSFVGWENYEQYF
TRBD2	NA	TRBJ2-7	TRBV7-2	TGTGCCAGCAGCTTGGGGGGGGTCCCCTACGAGCAGTACTTC	CASSLGGVPYEQYF
TRBD1	NA	TRBJ1-5	TRBV27	TGTGCCAGCAGTTTCAAACAGGGGCTTGGGCAGCCCCAGCATTTT	CASSFKQGLGQPQHF
NA	NA	TRBJ2-7	TRBV5-1	TGCGCCAGCAGCTCGGCTGCAGGGGCCTACGAGCAGTACTTC	CASSSAAGAYEQYF
TRBD1	NA	TRBJ2-5	TRBV6-5	TGTGCCAGCAGTTTCAGACAGGGCTCTGCCCAGTACTTC	CASSFRQGSAQYF
NA	once	TRBJ1-3	TRBV27	TGTGCCAGCAGTTCCCTCTTTCCCCTACAGGAATTTTCTGGAAACACCATATATTTT	CASSSLFPLQEFSGNTIYF
TRBD1	NA	TRBJ1-6	TRBV6-6	TGTGCCAGCAGTCCTCGGACAGGGCGTAATTCACCCCTCCACTTT	CASSPRTGRNSPLHF
NA	NA	TRBJ1-2	TRBV9	TGTGCCAGCAGCGTCGGAGTACCGGCCCGTGGCTACACCTTC	CASSVGVPARGYTF
NA	NA	TRBJ2-7	TRBV2	TGTGCCAGCAGTGGTCGGACAGCGCAATCCTACGAGCAGTACTTC	CASSGRTAQSYEQYF